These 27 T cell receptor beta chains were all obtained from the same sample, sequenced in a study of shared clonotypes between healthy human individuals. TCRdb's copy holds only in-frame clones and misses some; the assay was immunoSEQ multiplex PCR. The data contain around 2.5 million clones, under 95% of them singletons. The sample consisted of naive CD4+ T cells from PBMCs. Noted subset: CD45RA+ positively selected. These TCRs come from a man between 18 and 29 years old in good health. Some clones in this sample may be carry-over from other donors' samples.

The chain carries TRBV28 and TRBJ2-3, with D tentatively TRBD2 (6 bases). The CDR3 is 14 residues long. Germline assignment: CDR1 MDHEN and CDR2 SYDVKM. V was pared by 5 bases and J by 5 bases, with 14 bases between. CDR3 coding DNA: TGTGCCAGCAGTCTCGGGGGTTCTCTAGATACGCAGTATTTT. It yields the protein CASSLGGSLDTQYF.

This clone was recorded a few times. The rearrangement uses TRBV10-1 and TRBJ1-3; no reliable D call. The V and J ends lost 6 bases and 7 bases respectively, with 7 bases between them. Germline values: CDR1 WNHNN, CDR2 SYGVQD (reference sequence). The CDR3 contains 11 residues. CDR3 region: CASRDANTIYF. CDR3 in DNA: TGCGCCAGCAGAGACGCGAACACCATATATTTT.

CDR3 coding DNA: TGTGCCAGCAGTGAAGCACCTGGGACCACCAACCCAGCCAAAAACATTCAGTACTTC. Amino acid sequence: CASSEAPGTTNPAKNIQYF. This chain uses TRBV6-1 with TRBJ2-4; D tentatively fits TRBD1 or TRBD2 (5 bases each). Germline V gene lookup returns CDR1 MNHNS and CDR2 SASEGT. This CDR3 has 19 residues. The ends were cut back, 0 bases at V and 0 bases at J, with 18 bases in the middle.

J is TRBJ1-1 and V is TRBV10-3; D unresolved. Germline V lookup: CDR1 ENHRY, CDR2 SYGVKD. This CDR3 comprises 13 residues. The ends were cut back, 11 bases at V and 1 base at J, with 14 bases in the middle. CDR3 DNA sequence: TGTGCCGTGAACAGCGAGCCGAACACTGAAGCTTTCTTT. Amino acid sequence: CAVNSEPNTEAFF.

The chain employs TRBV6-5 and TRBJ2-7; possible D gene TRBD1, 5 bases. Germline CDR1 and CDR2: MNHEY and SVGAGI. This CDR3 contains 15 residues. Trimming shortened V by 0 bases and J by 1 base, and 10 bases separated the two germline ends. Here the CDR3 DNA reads TGTGCCAGCAGTTACTCGACGACAGCTTCCTACGAGCAGTACTTC. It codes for CASSYSTTASYEQYF.

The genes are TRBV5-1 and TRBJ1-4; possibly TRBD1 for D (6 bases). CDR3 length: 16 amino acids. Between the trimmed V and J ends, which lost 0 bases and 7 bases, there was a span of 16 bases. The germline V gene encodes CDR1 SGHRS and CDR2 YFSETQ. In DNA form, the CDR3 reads TGCGCCAGCAGCTTGGCATCTCTCAGGGGTAGTGAAAAACTGTTTTTT. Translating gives CASSLASLRGSEKLFF. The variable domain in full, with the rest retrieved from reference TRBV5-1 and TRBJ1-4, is KAGVTQTPRYLIKTRGQQVTLSCSPISGHRSVSWYQQTPGQGLQFLFEYFSETQRNKGNFPGRFSGRQFSNSRSEMNVSTLELGDSALYLCASSLASLRGSEKLFFGSGTQLSVL.

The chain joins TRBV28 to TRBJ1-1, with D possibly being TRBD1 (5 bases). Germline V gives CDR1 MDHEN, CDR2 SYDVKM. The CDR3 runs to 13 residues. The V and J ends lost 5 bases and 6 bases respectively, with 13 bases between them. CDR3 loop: CASSPPRVSEAFF. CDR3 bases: TGTGCCAGCAGTCCTCCCAGGGTTTCTGAAGCTTTCTTT.

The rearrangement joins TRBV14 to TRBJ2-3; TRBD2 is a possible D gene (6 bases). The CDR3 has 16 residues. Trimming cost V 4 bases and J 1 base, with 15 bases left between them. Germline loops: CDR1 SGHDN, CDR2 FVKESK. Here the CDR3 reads CASSPPRDSRTDTQYF. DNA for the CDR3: TGTGCCAGCAGCCCGCCGAGGGACTCCCGCACAGATACGCAGTATTTT.

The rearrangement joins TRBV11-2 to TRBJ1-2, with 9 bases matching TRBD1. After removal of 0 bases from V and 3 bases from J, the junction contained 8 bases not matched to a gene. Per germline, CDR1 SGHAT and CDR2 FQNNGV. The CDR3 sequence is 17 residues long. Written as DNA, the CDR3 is TGTGCCAGCAGCTTAGAGACCCAGCGGACAGGGGACTATGGCTACACCTTC. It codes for CASSLETQRTGDYGYTF.

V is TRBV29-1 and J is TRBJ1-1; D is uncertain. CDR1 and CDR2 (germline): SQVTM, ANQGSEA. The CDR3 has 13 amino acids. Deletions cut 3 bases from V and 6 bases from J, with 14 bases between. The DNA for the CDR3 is TGCAGCGTTGAGGGCACACGAACGGCTGAAGCTTTCTTT. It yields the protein CSVEGTRTAEAFF.

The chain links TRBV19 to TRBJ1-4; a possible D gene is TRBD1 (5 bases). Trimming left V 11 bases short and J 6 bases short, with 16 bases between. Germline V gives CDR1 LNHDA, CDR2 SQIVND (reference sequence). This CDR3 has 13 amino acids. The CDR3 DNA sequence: TGTGCCTCCCGGGACCGAATTTATGAAAAACTGTTTTTT. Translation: CASRDRIYEKLFF.

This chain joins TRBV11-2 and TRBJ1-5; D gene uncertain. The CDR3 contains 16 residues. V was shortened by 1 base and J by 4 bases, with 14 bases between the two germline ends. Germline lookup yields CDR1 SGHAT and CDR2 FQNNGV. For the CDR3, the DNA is TGTGCCAGCAGCTTAGCGATCCGGGTCCTAAATCAGCCCCAGCATTTT. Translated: CASSLAIRVLNQPQHF.

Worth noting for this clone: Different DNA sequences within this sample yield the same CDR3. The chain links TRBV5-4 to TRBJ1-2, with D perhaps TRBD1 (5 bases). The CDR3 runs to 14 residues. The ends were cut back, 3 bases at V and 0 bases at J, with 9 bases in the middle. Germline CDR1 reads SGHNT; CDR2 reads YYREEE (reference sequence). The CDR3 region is CASSSGTANYGYTF. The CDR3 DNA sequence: TGTGCCAGCAGCTCCGGGACGGCTAACTATGGCTACACCTTC.

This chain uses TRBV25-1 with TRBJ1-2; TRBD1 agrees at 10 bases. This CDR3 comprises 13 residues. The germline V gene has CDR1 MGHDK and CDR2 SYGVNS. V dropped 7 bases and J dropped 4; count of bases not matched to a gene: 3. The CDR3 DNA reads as TGTGCCAGCACTGGACAGGGGGGCTATGGCTACACCTTC. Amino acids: CASTGQGGYGYTF.

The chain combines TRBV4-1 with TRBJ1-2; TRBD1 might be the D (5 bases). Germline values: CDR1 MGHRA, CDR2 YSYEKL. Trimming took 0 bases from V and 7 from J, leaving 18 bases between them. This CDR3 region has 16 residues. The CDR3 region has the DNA TGCGCCAGCAGCCAAGAATGGGCGGGGGGTCGCGGTGGCTACACCTTC. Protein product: CASSQEWAGGRGGYTF.

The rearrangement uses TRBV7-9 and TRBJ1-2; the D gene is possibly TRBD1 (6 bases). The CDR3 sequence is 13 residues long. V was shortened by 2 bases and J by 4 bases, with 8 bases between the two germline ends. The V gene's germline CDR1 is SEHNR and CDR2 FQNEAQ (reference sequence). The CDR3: CASSLIQGYGYTF. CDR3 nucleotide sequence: TGTGCCAGCAGCTTAATACAGGGCTATGGCTACACCTTC. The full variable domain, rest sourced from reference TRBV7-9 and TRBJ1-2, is DTGVSQNPRHKITKRGQNVTFRCDPISEHNRLYWYRQTLGQGPEFLTYFQNEAQLEKSRLLSDRFSAERPKGSFSTLEIQRTEQGDSAMYLCASSLIQGYGYTFGSGTRLTVV.

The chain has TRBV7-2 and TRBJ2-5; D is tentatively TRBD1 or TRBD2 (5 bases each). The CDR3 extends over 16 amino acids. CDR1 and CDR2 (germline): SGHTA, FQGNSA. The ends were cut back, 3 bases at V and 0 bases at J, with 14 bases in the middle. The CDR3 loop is CASSLGVAMYQETQYF. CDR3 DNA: TGTGCCAGCAGCTTGGGGGTAGCGATGTACCAAGAGACCCAGTACTTC.

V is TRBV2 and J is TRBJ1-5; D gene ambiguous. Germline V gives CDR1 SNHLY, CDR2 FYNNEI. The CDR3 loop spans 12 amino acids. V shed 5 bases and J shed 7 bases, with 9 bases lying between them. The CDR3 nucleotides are TGTGCCAGCAGTCTTCACTTGCAGCCCCAGCATTTT. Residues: CASSLHLQPQHF. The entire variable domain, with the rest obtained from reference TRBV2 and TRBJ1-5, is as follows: EPEVTQTPSHQVTQMGQEVILRCVPISNHLYFYWYRQILGQKVEFLVSFYNNEISEKSEIFDDQFSVERPDGSNFTLKIRSTKLEDSAMYFCASSLHLQPQHFGDGTRLSIL.

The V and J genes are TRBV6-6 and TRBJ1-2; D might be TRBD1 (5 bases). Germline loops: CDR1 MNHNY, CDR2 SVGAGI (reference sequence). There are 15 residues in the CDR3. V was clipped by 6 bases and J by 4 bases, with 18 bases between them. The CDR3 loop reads CASSNSPGSGYGYTF. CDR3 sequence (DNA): TGTGCCAGCAGCAATTCCCCAGGGTCTGGCTATGGCTACACCTTC.

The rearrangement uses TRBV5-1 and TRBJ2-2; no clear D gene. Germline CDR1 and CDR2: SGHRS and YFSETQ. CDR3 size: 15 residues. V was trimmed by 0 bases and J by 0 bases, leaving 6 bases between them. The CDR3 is CASSLGISNTGELFF. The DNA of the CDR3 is TGCGCCAGCAGCTTGGGAATTTCGAACACCGGGGAGCTGTTTTTT.

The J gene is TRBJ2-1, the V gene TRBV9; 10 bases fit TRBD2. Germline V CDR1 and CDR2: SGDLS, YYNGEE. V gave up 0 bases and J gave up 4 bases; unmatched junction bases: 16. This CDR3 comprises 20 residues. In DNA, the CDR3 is TGTGCCAGCAGCGTAGGGCTAGCGGGAGATACCTTCAGCCTATACAATGAGCAGTTCTTC. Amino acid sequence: CASSVGLAGDTFSLYNEQFF.

CDR3 in amino acids: CASSLETSGQETQYF. In DNA, the CDR3 is TGCGCCAGCAGCTTAGAGACTAGCGGGCAAGAGACCCAGTACTTC. The genes are TRBV5-1 and TRBJ2-5; 10 bases match TRBD2. J lost 2 bases, V lost 2 bases, and 3 bases had no gene match. From germline, CDR1 is SGHRS and CDR2 YFSETQ. The CDR3 length is 15 residues.

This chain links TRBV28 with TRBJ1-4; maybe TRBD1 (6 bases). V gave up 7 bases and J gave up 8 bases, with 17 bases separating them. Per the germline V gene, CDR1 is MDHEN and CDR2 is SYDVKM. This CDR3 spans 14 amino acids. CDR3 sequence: CASTSGASREKLFF. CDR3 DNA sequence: TGTGCCAGCACTTCAGGGGCCTCTAGGGAAAAACTGTTTTTT.

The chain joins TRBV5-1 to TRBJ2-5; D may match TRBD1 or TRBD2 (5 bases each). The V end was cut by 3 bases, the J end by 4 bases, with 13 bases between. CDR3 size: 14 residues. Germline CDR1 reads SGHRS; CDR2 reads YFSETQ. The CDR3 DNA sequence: TGCGCCAGCAGCTCAATAGACAGCGGAGAGACCCAGTACTTC. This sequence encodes CASSSIDSGETQYF.

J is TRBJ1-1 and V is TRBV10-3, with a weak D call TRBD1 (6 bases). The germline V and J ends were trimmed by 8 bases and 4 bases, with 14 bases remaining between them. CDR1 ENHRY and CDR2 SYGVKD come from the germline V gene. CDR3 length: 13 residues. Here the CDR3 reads CAIQNRAGTEAFF. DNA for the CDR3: TGTGCCATCCAAAACAGGGCGGGCACTGAAGCTTTCTTT.

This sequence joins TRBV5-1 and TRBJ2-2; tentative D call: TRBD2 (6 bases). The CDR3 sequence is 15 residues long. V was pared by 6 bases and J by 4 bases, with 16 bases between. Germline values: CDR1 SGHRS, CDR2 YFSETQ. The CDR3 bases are TGCGCCAGCACCCGGGACTCCCGGGGCACCGGGGAGCTGTTTTTT. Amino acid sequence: CASTRDSRGTGELFF. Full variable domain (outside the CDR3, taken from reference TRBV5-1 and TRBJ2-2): KAGVTQTPRYLIKTRGQQVTLSCSPISGHRSVSWYQQTPGQGLQFLFEYFSETQRNKGNFPGRFSGRQFSNSRSEMNVSTLELGDSALYLCASTRDSRGTGELFFGEGSRLTVL.

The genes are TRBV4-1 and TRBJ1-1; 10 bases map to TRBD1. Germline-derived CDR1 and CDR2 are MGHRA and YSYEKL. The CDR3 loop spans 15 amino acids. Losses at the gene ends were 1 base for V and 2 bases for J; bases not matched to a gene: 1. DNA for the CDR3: TGCGCCAGCAGCCAAGGGACAGGGGGTAACACTGAAGCTTTCTTT. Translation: CASSQGTGGNTEAFF.